The present T cell receptor beta chain was sequenced within a study of cytomegalovirus exposure and HLA in healthy donors. The CDR3 is 16 residues long. Germline CDR1 reads SGHRS; CDR2 reads YFSETQ. Deletions cut 0 bases from V and 0 bases from J, with 11 bases between. Donors came from a validation cohort of 90 to 150 subjects, distinct from the first 666-subject cohort. Worth noting for this clone: Its target is unknown.

TCRdb's table, derived via immunoSEQ multiplex PCR, lists solely in-frame clones and lacks some. The sample carries a few hundred thousand clones, 70% to 90% recorded once. Study outcomes and limitations: The investigators catalogued 164 TCR beta chains as cytomegalovirus-associated. Despite most TCR sequences being rare, some public TCRs occurred in many donors.

The origin of this receptor is a woman between 18 and 29 years old in good health and CMV-seronegative. The rearrangement uses TRBV5-1 and TRBJ2-3, with a tentative D call TRBD2 (6 bases). Sample: PBMCs. In DNA, the CDR3 is TGCGCCAGCAGCTTGGGTGGCGGGACTAGCACAGATACGCAGTATTTT. This gives the protein CASSLGGGTSTDTQYF.